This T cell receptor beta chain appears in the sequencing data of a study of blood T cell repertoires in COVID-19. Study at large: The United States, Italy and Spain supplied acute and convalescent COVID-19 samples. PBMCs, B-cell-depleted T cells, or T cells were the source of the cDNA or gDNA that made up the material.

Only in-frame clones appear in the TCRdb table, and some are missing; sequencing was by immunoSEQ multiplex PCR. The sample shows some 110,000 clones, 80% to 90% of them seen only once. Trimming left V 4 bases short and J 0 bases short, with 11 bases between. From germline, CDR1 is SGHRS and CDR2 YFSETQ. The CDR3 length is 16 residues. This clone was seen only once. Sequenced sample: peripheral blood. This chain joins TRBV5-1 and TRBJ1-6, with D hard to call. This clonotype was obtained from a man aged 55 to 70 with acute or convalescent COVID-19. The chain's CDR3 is CASSDLADSYNSPLHF. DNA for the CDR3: TGCGCCAGCAGCGATTTGGCAGACTCCTATAATTCACCCCTCCACTTT.